This note documents a single TCR beta chain sequence. This entry comes from a study of blood T cells in healthy people across ages. The V gene lost 2 bases and the J gene lost 1 base, with 11 bases spanning the gap. Germline V gene data show CDR1 as SGHVS and CDR2 as FQNEAQ. The CDR3 has 15 residues. Then a second PCR, running about 6 to 12 cycles, was carried out with a sample-barcoded 5' primer and a J-beta primer mix. TCRdb redid the calling of the 5' RACE reads with MiXCR, one entry per CDR3 protein. The sample has around 670,000 distinct CDR3 sequences, about 30% seen once. The chain links TRBV7-8 to TRBJ1-1; possible D gene TRBD1, 6 bases. The sample was blood. This receptor was obtained from a woman of 80 years or more in good health. The CDR3 protein is CASSLRVTGNTEAFF. As DNA, the CDR3 is TGTGCCAGCAGCTTACGGGTGACAGGGAACACTGAAGCTTTCTTT.